This is a list of T cell receptor beta chains from one sample in a study of OX40 agonist ivuxolimab in advanced cancers. Sequenced by immunoSEQ multiplex PCR; TCRdb stores in-frame clones only, minus some. This sample has 90,000 to 95,000 clones, with around four fifths found just once. Source: CD4+ or CD8+ T cells sorted from blood, taken in a trial of the OX40 agonist ivuxolimab. These receptors were collected from an adult with an advanced solid tumor such as melanoma, head and neck, liver or kidney cancer. CDR3s include the opening cysteine and the closing phenylalanine or tryptophan. D genes are given only for firm matches. Clone size is shown for a subset of rows, as once, few, many or a class of expanded clone.

clone size	D gene	V gene	J gene	CDR3 protein	CDR3 DNA
NA	NA	TRBV7-2	TRBJ2-3	CASSRSGGVGTDTQYF	TGTGCCAGCAGCCGGTCGGGGGGCGTCGGCACAGATACGCAGTATTTT
NA	NA	TRBV20-1	TRBJ1-2	CSAEGRGGYTF	TGCAGTGCTGAGGGGCGGGGTGGCTACACCTTC
NA	TRBD1	TRBV2	TRBJ2-5	CAGDRDGETQYF	TGTGCCGGCGACAGGGATGGAGAGACCCAGTACTTC
NA	TRBD1	TRBV7-8	TRBJ1-6	CASSFLTGDSPLHF	TGTGCCAGCAGCTTCCTTACAGGGGATTCACCCCTCCACTTT
NA	NA	TRBV7-2	TRBJ1-6	CASSFQSSYNSPLHF	TGTGCCAGCAGCTTTCAGAGCTCCTATAATTCACCCCTCCACTTT
NA	NA	TRBV12-2	TRBJ1-2	CASRFSSHRVYGYTF	TGTGCAAGTCGCTTTTCCAGCCACAGGGTCTATGGCTACACCTTC
NA	NA	TRBV7-8	TRBJ2-1	CASSLDGTPYNEQFF	TGTGCCAGCAGCTTAGATGGGACCCCCTACAATGAGCAGTTCTTC
NA	NA	TRBV5-1	TRBJ2-7	CASSLSPPSYEQYF	TGCGCCAGCAGCTTGTCTCCCCCTTCCTACGAGCAGTACTTC
NA	NA	TRBV10-3	TRBJ2-3	CAIKQGPDTQYF	TGTGCCATCAAACAGGGTCCAGATACGCAGTATTTT
NA	NA	TRBV5-8	TRBJ2-1	CASSWWGGREQFF	TGTGCCAGCAGCTGGTGGGGTGGTCGTGAGCAGTTCTTC
NA	NA	TRBV10-3	TRBJ2-1	CAIRYSEVYNEQFF	TGTGCCATCAGGTACTCCGAAGTCTACAATGAGCAGTTCTTC
NA	NA	TRBV28	TRBJ2-3	CASRDPNPTDTQYF	TGTGCCAGCCGGGACCCGAATCCCACAGATACGCAGTATTTT
NA	NA	TRBV19	TRBJ2-5	CASSTGWGQTQYF	TGTGCCAGTAGTACAGGGTGGGGTCAGACCCAGTACTTC
NA	NA	TRBV11-3	TRBJ2-7	CASSLGGGLAYEQYF	TGTGCCAGCAGCTTAGGAGGAGGTTTGGCCTACGAGCAGTACTTC
NA	NA	TRBV5-1	TRBJ2-6	CASSLRSGSGANVLTF	TGCGCCAGCAGCTTGAGGTCAGGCTCTGGGGCCAACGTCCTGACTTTC
NA	NA	TRBV15	TRBJ1-6	CATSRDTDNSPLHF	TGTGCCACCAGCAGAGATACGGATAATTCACCCCTCCACTTT
NA	NA	TRBV6-5	TRBJ2-2	CASGESRELFF	TGTGCCAGCGGGGAAAGCAGGGAGCTGTTTTTT
NA	TRBD1	TRBV5-1	TRBJ2-1	CASSRQGYDEQFF	TGCGCCAGCAGCCGACAGGGGTATGACGAGCAGTTCTTC
NA	NA	TRBV5-5	TRBJ1-2	CASSLELYGYTF	TGTGCCAGCAGCTTGGAGTTGTATGGCTACACCTTC
NA	TRBD2	TRBV29-1	TRBJ2-1	CSPGGERGEQFF	TGCAGCCCTGGGGGGGAGAGGGGTGAGCAGTTCTTC
NA	NA	TRBV4-2	TRBJ1-5	CASSQARSQPQHF	TGTGCCAGCAGCCAAGCCCGAAGTCAGCCCCAGCATTTT
NA	NA	TRBV5-5	TRBJ1-2	CASSLHGDRYTF	TGTGCCAGCAGCCTACACGGCGACCGGTACACCTTC
NA	NA	TRBV19	TRBJ1-5	CASSIENSNQPQHF	TGTGCCAGTAGTATCGAGAATAGCAATCAGCCCCAGCATTTT
NA	TRBD1	TRBV7-2	TRBJ1-5	CASSSTGMGNQPQHF	TGTGCCAGCAGCTCGACAGGGATGGGCAATCAGCCCCAGCATTTT
once	NA	TRBV30	TRBJ1-4	CAWSVSPGLGKLFF	TGTGCCTGGAGTGTTTCCCCAGGGTTAGGAAAACTGTTTTTT
once	NA	TRBV6-5	TRBJ2-2	CASRIGTKTTGELFF	TGTGCCAGCAGGATCGGGACGAAGACAACCGGGGAGCTGTTTTTT
NA	NA	TRBV5-1	TRBJ2-5	CASSRPDLGPQETQYF	TGCGCCAGCAGCCGTCCGGACCTGGGACCCCAAGAGACCCAGTACTTC
NA	NA	TRBV28	TRBJ1-1	CASSPAAGNTEAFF	TGTGCCAGCAGCCCCGCGGCGGGGAACACTGAAGCTTTCTTT
NA	TRBD1	TRBV28	TRBJ1-1	CASSPASGGGTEAFF	TGTGCCAGCAGTCCGGCGTCAGGGGGCGGCACTGAAGCTTTCTTT
NA	NA	TRBV5-4	TRBJ2-3	CASSSRTDTQYF	TGTGCCAGCAGCAGTAGGACAGATACGCAGTATTTT
NA	NA	TRBV10-2	TRBJ1-2	CASSEQGPYGYTF	TGCGCCAGCAGTGAGCAGGGGCCCTATGGCTACACCTTC